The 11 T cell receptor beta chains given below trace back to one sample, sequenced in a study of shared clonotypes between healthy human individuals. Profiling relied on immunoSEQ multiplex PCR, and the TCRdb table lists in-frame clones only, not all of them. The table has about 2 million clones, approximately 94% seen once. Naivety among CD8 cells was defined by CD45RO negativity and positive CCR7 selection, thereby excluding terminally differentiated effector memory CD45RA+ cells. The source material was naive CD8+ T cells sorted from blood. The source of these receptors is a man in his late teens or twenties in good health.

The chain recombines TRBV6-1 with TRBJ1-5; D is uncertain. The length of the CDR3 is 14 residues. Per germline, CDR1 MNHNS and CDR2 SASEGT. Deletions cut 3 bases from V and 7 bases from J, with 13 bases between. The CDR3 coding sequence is TGTGCCAGCAGTGACACCGGGAAAAACCAGCCCCAGCATTTT. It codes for CASSDTGKNQPQHF.

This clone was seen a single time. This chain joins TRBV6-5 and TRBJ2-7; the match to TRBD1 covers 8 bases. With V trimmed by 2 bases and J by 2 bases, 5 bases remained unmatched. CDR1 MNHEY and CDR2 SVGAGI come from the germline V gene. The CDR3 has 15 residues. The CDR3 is CASSYVQGAAYEQYF. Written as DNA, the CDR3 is TGTGCCAGCAGTTACGTCCAGGGGGCTGCCTACGAGCAGTACTTC.

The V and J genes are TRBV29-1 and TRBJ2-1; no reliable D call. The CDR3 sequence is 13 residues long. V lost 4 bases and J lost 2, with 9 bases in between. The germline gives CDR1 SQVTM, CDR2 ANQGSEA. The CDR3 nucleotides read TGCAGCGTTGTTGCAGGAACCTACAATGAGCAGTTCTTC. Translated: CSVVAGTYNEQFF.

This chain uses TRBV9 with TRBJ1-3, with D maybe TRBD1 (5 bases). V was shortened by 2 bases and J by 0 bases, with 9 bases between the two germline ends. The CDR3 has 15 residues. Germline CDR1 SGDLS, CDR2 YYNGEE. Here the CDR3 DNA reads TGTGCCAGCAGCGTCGGGGGTACCTCTGGAAACACCATATATTTT. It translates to CASSVGGTSGNTIYF.

CDR3 sequence reads: CASSFGVPLEAFF. DNA of the CDR3: TGTGCCAGCAGCTTCGGAGTCCCCCTTGAAGCTTTCTTT. The chain employs TRBV11-2 and TRBJ1-1; D unclear. V gave up 3 bases and J gave up 7 bases, with 12 bases separating them. The CDR3 consists of 13 residues. Germline CDR1 reads SGHAT; CDR2 reads FQNNGV.

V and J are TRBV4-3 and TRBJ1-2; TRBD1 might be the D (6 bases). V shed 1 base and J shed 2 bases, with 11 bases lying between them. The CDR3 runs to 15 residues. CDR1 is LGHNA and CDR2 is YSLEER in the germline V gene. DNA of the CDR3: TGCGCCAGCAGCCAAGTGAGCAGGGGCAACTATGGCTACACCTTC. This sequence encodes CASSQVSRGNYGYTF.

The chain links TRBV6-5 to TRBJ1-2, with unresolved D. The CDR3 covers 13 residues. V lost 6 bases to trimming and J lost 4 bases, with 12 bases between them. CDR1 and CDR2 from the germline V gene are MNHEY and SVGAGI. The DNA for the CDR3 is TGTGCCAGCAGCCCCCAGCTTCCCTATGGCTACACCTTC. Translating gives CASSPQLPYGYTF.

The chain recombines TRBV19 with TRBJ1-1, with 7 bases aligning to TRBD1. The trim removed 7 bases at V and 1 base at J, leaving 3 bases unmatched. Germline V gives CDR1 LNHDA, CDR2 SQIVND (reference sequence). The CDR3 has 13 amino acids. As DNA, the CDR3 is TGTGCCAGTACGGGACAGCAGAACACTGAAGCTTTCTTT. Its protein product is CASTGQQNTEAFF.

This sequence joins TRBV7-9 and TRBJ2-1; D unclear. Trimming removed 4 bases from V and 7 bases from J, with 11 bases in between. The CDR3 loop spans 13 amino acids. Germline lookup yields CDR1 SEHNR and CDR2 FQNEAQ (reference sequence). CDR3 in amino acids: CASSSDLQNEQFF. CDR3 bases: TGTGCCAGCAGCTCAGATTTACAGAATGAGCAGTTCTTC.

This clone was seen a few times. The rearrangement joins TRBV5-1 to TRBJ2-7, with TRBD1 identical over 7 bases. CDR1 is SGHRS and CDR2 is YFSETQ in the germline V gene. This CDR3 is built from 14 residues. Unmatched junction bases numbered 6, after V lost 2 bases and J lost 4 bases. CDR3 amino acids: CASSFRGGEYEQYF. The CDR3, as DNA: TGCGCCAGCAGCTTCCGAGGGGGCGAATACGAGCAGTACTTC.

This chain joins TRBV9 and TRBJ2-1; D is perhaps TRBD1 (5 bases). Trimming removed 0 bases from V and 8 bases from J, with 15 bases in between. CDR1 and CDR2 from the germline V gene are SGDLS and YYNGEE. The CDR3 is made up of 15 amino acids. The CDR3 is CASSVEMGPTYEQFF. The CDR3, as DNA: TGTGCCAGCAGCGTAGAGATGGGGCCGACCTATGAGCAGTTCTTC.